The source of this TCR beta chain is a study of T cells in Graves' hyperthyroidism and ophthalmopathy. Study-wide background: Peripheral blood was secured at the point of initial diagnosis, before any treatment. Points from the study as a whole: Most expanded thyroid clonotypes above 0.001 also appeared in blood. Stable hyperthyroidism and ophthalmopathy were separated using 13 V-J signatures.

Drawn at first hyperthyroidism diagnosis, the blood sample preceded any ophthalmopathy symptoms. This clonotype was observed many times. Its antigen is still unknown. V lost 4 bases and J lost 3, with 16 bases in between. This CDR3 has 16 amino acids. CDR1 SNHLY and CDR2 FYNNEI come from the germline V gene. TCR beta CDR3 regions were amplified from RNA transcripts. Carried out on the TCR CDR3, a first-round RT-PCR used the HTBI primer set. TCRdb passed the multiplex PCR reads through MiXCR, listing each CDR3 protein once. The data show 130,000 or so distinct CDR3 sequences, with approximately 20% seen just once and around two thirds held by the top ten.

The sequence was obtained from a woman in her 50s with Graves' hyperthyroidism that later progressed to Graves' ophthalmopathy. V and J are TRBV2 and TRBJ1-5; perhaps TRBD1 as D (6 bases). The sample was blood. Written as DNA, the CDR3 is TGTGCCAGCAGTGCGAGAGGGGGACGGATCAATCAGCCCCAGCATTTT. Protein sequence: CASSARGGRINQPQHF. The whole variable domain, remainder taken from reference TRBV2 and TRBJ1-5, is EPEVTQTPSHQVTQMGQEVILRCVPISNHLYFYWYRQILGQKVEFLVSFYNNEISEKSEIFDDQFSVERPDGSNFTLKIRSTKLEDSAMYFCASSARGGRINQPQHFGDGTRLSIL.